The present T cell receptor (beta chain) was sequenced within a study of shared clonotypes between healthy human individuals. Study as a whole: Researchers drew samples from two women and a few men aged 18 to 49.

Method: immunoSEQ multiplex PCR; TCRdb's copy keeps in-frame clones and lacks some. The sample holds hundreds of thousands of clones; about 95% are singletons and the top ten take about 0.11%. CD45RO-negative, CCR7-selected cells formed the naive CD8 fraction, which excluded terminally differentiated effector memory CD45RA+ cells. Points from the study as a whole: Shared across a handful of donors were around 5% of the naive CD4 clonotypes.

On this clone: Its cognate antigen is unknown.

Material for sequencing was naive CD8+ T cells sorted from blood. This receptor was identified in a woman younger than 45 in good health.

The CDR3 coding sequence is TGTGCCCTAGCGGACTCCTACAATGAGCAGTTCTTC. This codes for CALADSYNEQFF. V is TRBV30 and J is TRBJ2-1; TRBD2 aligns across 7 bases. There are 12 residues in the CDR3. Germline CDR1 is GTSNPN and CDR2 is SVGIG (reference sequence). With V trimmed by 8 bases and J by 0 bases, 1 base remained unmatched.